The text below deals with one TCR beta chain. The antigen remains undetermined. The record originates from a study of cytomegalovirus exposure and HLA in healthy donors. Points from the study as a whole: With DRB1 most and HLA-C fewest, TCR association rates differed between HLA loci in a later analysis. Per a prior analysis, the majority of TCR beta V segments were productive roughly 87% or roughly 30% of the time.

The CDR3 covers 12 residues. The germline V gene has CDR1 SEHNR and CDR2 FQNEAQ (reference sequence). The V and J ends lost 2 bases and 4 bases respectively, with 5 bases between them. The PCR employed 60 Vbeta primers together with 13 Jbeta primers. Profiled with immunoSEQ multiplex PCR; TCRdb holds only in-frame clones, not every one. Altogether about 160,000 clones are present, 80% being singletons, with the ten largest covering about a tenth. The sequenced sample consisted of PBMCs. This chain connects TRBV7-9 to TRBJ1-1; no clear D. The sequence was obtained from a man aged 18-30 years in good health and CMV-seropositive. The DNA for the CDR3 is TGTGCCAGCAGCTTATCGAGCACTGAAGCTTTCTTT. Amino acids: CASSLSSTEAFF.